These T cell receptor beta chains were read from a single sample in a study of T cells after yellow fever vaccination. TCRdb called the 5' RACE reads again in MiXCR, with one record for every CDR3 protein. Among 450,000 to 550,000 distinct CDR3 sequences listed, 19% were seen once. The sample was PBMCs, taken 15 days after the yellow fever booster vaccination. The receptors shown here come from a man younger than 45 who received the YFV17D yellow fever vaccine. CDR3s include the opening cysteine and the closing phenylalanine or tryptophan. The order of the fields is clone size, J gene, V gene, D gene, CDR3 DNA, CDR3 protein. A D gene is named only where the DNA matches it firmly. Expanded clones are given a class, and other clones once, few, many or no size at all.

>few|TRBJ1-1|TRBV19|-
TGTGCCAGTAGTATCAGGCAAATGAACACTGAAGCTTTCTTT
CASSIRQMNTEAFF
>-|TRBJ1-1|TRBV20-1|-
TGCAGTGCTCAGGGAGGGCACAACACTGAAGCTTTCTTT
CSAQGGHNTEAFF
>-|TRBJ2-5|TRBV6-5|TRBD2
TGTGCCAGCAGTTACTCGGGGGGGGTCCAAGAGACCCAGTACTTC
CASSYSGGVQETQYF
>few|TRBJ2-1|TRBV6-2/TRBV6-3|TRBD1
TGTGCCAGCAGCCGACAGGGGACAGGGTTAATGGTAAGCTACAATGAGCAGTTCTTC
CASSRQGTGLMVSYNEQFF
>-|TRBJ2-7|TRBV18|-
TGTGCCAGCTCACCACCTGACAAATCCTACGAGCAGTACTTC
CASSPPDKSYEQYF
>few|TRBJ2-7|TRBV12-3/TRBV12-4|-
TGTGCCAGCCGAAGGGGGGGTCACGAGCAGTACTTC
CASRRGGHEQYF
>few|TRBJ2-3|TRBV4-3|TRBD2
TGCGCCAGCAGCCAAGAATCCCCTGGAGCGGGAGGGAATTCAGATACGCAGTATTTT
CASSQESPGAGGNSDTQYF
>few|TRBJ2-5|TRBV6-2/TRBV6-3|-
TGTGCCAGCAGTTGGGGCTTGGGGACGGGAGAGACCCAGTACTTC
CASSWGLGTGETQYF
>-|TRBJ2-1|TRBV4-3|TRBD2
TGCGCCAGCAGCCGCACTAGCGCTTCCTACAATGAGCAGTTCTTC
CASSRTSASYNEQFF
>-|TRBJ2-7|TRBV5-1|-
TGCGCCAGCAGCTTCGGGGATCTTATCGGCTACGAGCAGTACTTC
CASSFGDLIGYEQYF
>many|TRBJ2-3|TRBV9|-
TGTGCCAGCAGCGTAGTTGGATTCACAGATACGCAGTATTTT
CASSVVGFTDTQYF
>many|TRBJ2-1|TRBV28|-
TGTGCCAGCACCCCCTTAAAGGTAGCTGGGCAGTTCTTC
CASTPLKVAGQFF
>-|TRBJ2-7|TRBV20-1|TRBD1
TGCAGTGCTCTTGCAGGGGGCGTAGAGCAGTACTTC
CSALAGGVEQYF
>few|TRBJ2-3|TRBV20-1|TRBD2
TGCAGTGCTGGGACTAGCGGGAGATCACCAGATACGCAGTATTTT
CSAGTSGRSPDTQYF
>-|TRBJ2-5|TRBV20-1|TRBD1
TGCAGTGCTACCAATGACCTGGACAGGAGAACTGGATCACAAGAGACCCAGTACTTC
CSATNDLDRRTGSQETQYF
>-|TRBJ2-7|TRBV7-2|TRBD1
TGTGCCAGCAGCTTAAGTCCCGGACAGGGGGGTTACGAGCAGTACTTC
CASSLSPGQGGYEQYF
>few|TRBJ2-5|TRBV4-3|-
TGCGCCAGCAGCCAAGATAGAGGCGGAGCAGGAGAGACCCAGTACTTC
CASSQDRGGAGETQYF
>-|TRBJ2-2|TRBV18|-
TGTGCCAGCTCCCCCCTCGACAGAAAGAACACCGGGGAGCTGTTTTTT
CASSPLDRKNTGELFF
>-|TRBJ1-2|TRBV5-1|-
TGCGCCAGCAGCCCACAAATAGGGGACGGCTACACCTTC
CASSPQIGDGYTF
>-|TRBJ2-7|TRBV18|TRBD1
TGTGCCAGCTCACCCGGGACAGACGTACACTACGAGCAGTACTTC
CASSPGTDVHYEQYF
>-|TRBJ1-1|TRBV20-1|TRBD1
TGCAGTGCTGCCCGGGTAGGGGGCGGAACTGAAGCTTTCTTT
CSAARVGGGTEAFF
>-|TRBJ2-5|TRBV2|TRBD1
TGTGCCAGCGACTGGACAGGGGGCGAAGAGACCCAGTACTTC
CASDWTGGEETQYF
>few|TRBJ2-7|TRBV6-5|-
TGTGCCAGCAGGGACCTACGGGGCGAGCAGTACTTC
CASRDLRGEQYF
>-|TRBJ2-5|TRBV6-1|-
TGTGCCAGCAGTATCAGTGAGACTAGTAAAGAGACCCAGTACTTC
CASSISETSKETQYF
>few|TRBJ2-3|TRBV7-9|TRBD1
TGTGCCAGCAGTTACCCAGACAGGGGTGTCACAGATACGCAGTATTTT
CASSYPDRGVTDTQYF
>-|TRBJ2-1|TRBV20-1|-
TGCAGTGCTAGCGGGCGGGGATCCTACAATGAGCAGTTCTTC
CSASGRGSYNEQFF
>-|TRBJ2-5|TRBV4-2|-
TGTGCCAGCAGCCAAGAAGGGCAGCGAGAAGAGACCCAGTACTTC
CASSQEGQREETQYF
>-|TRBJ2-1|TRBV3-1|-
TGTGCCAGCAGCCAAGTCTCGACTAGGGAGCAGTTCTTC
CASSQVSTREQFF
>-|TRBJ2-5|TRBV11-2|TRBD2
TGTGCCAGCAGCTCGGGACTAGCGGGAACGCAAGAGACCCAGTACTTC
CASSSGLAGTQETQYF
>-|TRBJ2-7|TRBV7-2|TRBD2
TGTGCCAGCACCTTGGGTCTAGCGGGACGCGACGAGCAGTACTTC
CASTLGLAGRDEQYF
>many|TRBJ2-1|TRBV7-8|TRBD2
TGTGCCAGCGGCGGGAGGGCCTTGGATGAGCAGTTCTTC
CASGGRALDEQFF
>few|TRBJ1-5|TRBV12-3/TRBV12-4|-
TGTGCCAGCAGACTCTCAGGGGTAAGCAATCAGCCCCAGCATTTT
CASRLSGVSNQPQHF
>few|TRBJ2-3|TRBV6-1|-
TGTGCCAGCAGGGGTAGCGGCACAGATACGCAGTATTTT
CASRGSGTDTQYF
>few|TRBJ1-2|TRBV12-3/TRBV12-4|-
TGTGCCAGCAGTTTAATCCAGGGAGGGGGATTTGGCTACACCTTC
CASSLIQGGGFGYTF
>few|TRBJ2-5|TRBV10-3|TRBD1
TGTGCCATCAGTGCGACAGGGCCGGAGACCCAGTACTTC
CAISATGPETQYF
>-|TRBJ2-7|TRBV3-1|TRBD2
TGTGCCAGCAGCCAAGATTTACTAGCGGGGGGCTACGAGCAGTACTTC
CASSQDLLAGGYEQYF
>few|TRBJ2-6|TRBV4-3|-
TGCGCCAGCCAAGAATCGGAGGGGGCCAACGTCCTGACTTTC
CASQESEGANVLTF
>few|TRBJ2-5|TRBV6-1|-
TGTGCCAGCAGTGAAAGTTGGGGTCGCGAGACCCAGTACTTC
CASSESWGRETQYF
>few|TRBJ2-3|TRBV20-1|-
TGCAGTGCTAGGATGAGACAATACACAGATACGCAGTATTTT
CSARMRQYTDTQYF
>-|TRBJ2-1|TRBV20-1|TRBD1
TGCAGTGGAACAAGGACAGGGAGCGGGAATGAGCAGTTCTTC
CSGTRTGSGNEQFF
>few|TRBJ2-7|TRBV12-3/TRBV12-4|TRBD2
TGTGCCAGCAGTGGGACTAGCGGGAGCAATTTCTACGAGCAGTACTTC
CASSGTSGSNFYEQYF
>-|TRBJ2-7|TRBV7-9|-
TGTGCCAGCAGCTCCACAGGGAAATCAGACGAGCAGTACTTC
CASSSTGKSDEQYF
>few|TRBJ2-5|TRBV5-1|-
TGCGCCAGCGCTCAACAGGAGGTGGAGACCCAGTACTTC
CASAQQEVETQYF
>few|TRBJ2-2|TRBV30|TRBD2
TGTGCCCGCGGGATCAGCGGGGGCAACACCGGGGAGCTGTTTTTT
CARGISGGNTGELFF
>few|TRBJ2-5|TRBV7-9|-
TGTGCCAGCACTGTGGGAGAGACCCAGTACTTC
CASTVGETQYF
>-|TRBJ2-5|TRBV4-2|-
TGTGCCAGCAGCCAAGGAGGGGTCTATGAGACCCAGTACTTC
CASSQGGVYETQYF
>few|TRBJ2-7|TRBV11-1|TRBD2
TGTGCCAGCAGCTCAGCCCCCGGACTAGCGGGAACCTCCTCCTACGAGCAGTACTTC
CASSSAPGLAGTSSYEQYF
>-|TRBJ1-4|TRBV20-1|-
TGCAGTGCTAGACGGGGAGGGAAGAATGAAAAACTGTTTTTT
CSARRGGKNEKLFF
>few|TRBJ2-4|TRBV5-6|-
TGTGCCAGCAGCTTGTTAGGGCGGAGTGGTGGCATTCAGTACTTC
CASSLLGRSGGIQYF
>-|TRBJ2-5|TRBV29-1|-
TGCAGCGTTGATTTGAAGACCCAGTACTTC
CSVDLKTQYF
>few|TRBJ2-5|TRBV10-3|TRBD1
TGTGCCACCGGACAGGGAGAGACCCAGTACTTC
CATGQGETQYF
>-|TRBJ2-3|TRBV10-3|TRBD2
TGTGCCATCCAGAGGACTAGCGGGGTGGGCACAGATACGCAGTATTTT
CAIQRTSGVGTDTQYF
>few|TRBJ2-5|TRBV5-1|-
TGCGCCAGCAGCTTCCAGGCGGGTGTCGAGACCCAGTACTTC
CASSFQAGVETQYF
>-|TRBJ2-2|TRBV11-1|TRBD2
TGTGCCAGCAGCTCGACAGGGAGGGGGACTAGCGGGAGATCGAATACCGGGGAGCTGTTTTTT
CASSSTGRGTSGRSNTGELFF
>few|TRBJ2-1|TRBV20-1|-
TGCAGTGCTAGAGGTGCAGTTGAGCAGTTCTTC
CSARGAVEQFF
>-|TRBJ2-7|TRBV5-6|-
TGTGCCAGCAGCTACAGGGTAGAGCAGTACTTC
CASSYRVEQYF
>-|TRBJ2-4|TRBV6-5|-
TGTGCCAGCAGTTATGGGGCAGCCCTAGCCAAAAACATTCAGTACTTC
CASSYGAALAKNIQYF
>few|TRBJ2-5|TRBV18|-
TGTGCCAGCTCACCAAGGGACATCCAAGAGACCCAGTACTTC
CASSPRDIQETQYF
>-|TRBJ2-1|TRBV11-2|TRBD2
TGTGCCAGCAGCTTAGGTGGGACTAGGTACAATGAGCAGTTCTTC
CASSLGGTRYNEQFF